This T cell receptor (beta chain) was documented in a study of control samples from healthy donors and cancer patients. Trimming left V 5 bases short and J 5 bases short, with 9 bases between. Germline values: CDR1 LNHDA, CDR2 SQIVND (reference sequence). The CDR3 is made up of 12 amino acids. The table came from immunoSEQ multiplex PCR; TCRdb's copy has only in-frame clones and leaves some out. Of roughly 180,000 clones listed, 80% to 95% are singletons. Sequencing used blood. This sequence originates from a woman aged 55-70 years in good health. V gene TRBV19 combines with J gene TRBJ1-1; D call uncertain. The CDR3 bases are TGTGCCAGTAGTCTAGCTGGAACTGAAGCTTTCTTT. Its translation: CASSLAGTEAFF.